Included here is one TCR beta chain sequence, with context. Its antigen is unknown. CDR1 is MGHRA, CDR2 YSYEKL, per germline. The CDR3 has 16 amino acids. V was clipped by 3 bases and J by 10 bases, with 22 bases between them. Expressed TCRB transcripts were sequenced because the isolated RNA had all been reverse transcribed beforehand. Reads from naive, central memory and regulatory T cell samples averaged about 3.9 million. Assay used: immunoSEQ multiplex PCR; TCRdb lists only in-frame clones, some missing. The table includes 360,000 or so clones, around a fifth detected once. The entry originates in a study of beta chain features in type 1 diabetes. General study points: The study found moderately but significantly shorter TCRB CDR3s in all four CD4+ subsets of Type 1 diabetes patients.

Each sorted fraction was over 95% pure. The rearrangement joins TRBV4-1 to TRBJ1-5, with D possibly TRBD1 on 6 matching bases. The specimen sequenced was naive CD4+ T cells from blood. The clonotype comes from a woman under 30 in good health. CDR3 sequence: CASSQLEGQSFSPQHF. The CDR3 region has the DNA TGCGCCAGCAGCCAGTTAGAAGGACAGTCATTCTCACCCCAGCATTTT.